This T cell receptor beta chain emerged from a study of CD8 T cells in Susac syndrome. Random hexamers primed reverse transcription of about 0.45 to 1 ug RNA. TCRdb redid the calling of the immunoSEQ multiplex PCR reads with MiXCR, one entry per CDR3 protein. The sample lists some 140,000 distinct CDR3 sequences; 95% were seen once. Study-level results: Acknowledgment was made by the study that its TCR sequencing and HLA analysis involved a relatively small number of individuals.

With respect to this clonotype: Its antigen is still unknown.

V gave up 7 bases and J gave up 3 bases, with 8 bases separating them. The CDR3 has 11 residues. The germline V gene has CDR1 SGHRS and CDR2 YFSETQ. Sequenced sample: CD8+ T cells from PBMCs. This TCR came from a human donor with Susac syndrome. The V call is TRBV5-1, the J call TRBJ2-7; no clear D. CDR3 sequence (DNA): TGCGCCAGCGGGGTCAGCTACGAGCAGTACTTC. This encodes CASGVSYEQYF.